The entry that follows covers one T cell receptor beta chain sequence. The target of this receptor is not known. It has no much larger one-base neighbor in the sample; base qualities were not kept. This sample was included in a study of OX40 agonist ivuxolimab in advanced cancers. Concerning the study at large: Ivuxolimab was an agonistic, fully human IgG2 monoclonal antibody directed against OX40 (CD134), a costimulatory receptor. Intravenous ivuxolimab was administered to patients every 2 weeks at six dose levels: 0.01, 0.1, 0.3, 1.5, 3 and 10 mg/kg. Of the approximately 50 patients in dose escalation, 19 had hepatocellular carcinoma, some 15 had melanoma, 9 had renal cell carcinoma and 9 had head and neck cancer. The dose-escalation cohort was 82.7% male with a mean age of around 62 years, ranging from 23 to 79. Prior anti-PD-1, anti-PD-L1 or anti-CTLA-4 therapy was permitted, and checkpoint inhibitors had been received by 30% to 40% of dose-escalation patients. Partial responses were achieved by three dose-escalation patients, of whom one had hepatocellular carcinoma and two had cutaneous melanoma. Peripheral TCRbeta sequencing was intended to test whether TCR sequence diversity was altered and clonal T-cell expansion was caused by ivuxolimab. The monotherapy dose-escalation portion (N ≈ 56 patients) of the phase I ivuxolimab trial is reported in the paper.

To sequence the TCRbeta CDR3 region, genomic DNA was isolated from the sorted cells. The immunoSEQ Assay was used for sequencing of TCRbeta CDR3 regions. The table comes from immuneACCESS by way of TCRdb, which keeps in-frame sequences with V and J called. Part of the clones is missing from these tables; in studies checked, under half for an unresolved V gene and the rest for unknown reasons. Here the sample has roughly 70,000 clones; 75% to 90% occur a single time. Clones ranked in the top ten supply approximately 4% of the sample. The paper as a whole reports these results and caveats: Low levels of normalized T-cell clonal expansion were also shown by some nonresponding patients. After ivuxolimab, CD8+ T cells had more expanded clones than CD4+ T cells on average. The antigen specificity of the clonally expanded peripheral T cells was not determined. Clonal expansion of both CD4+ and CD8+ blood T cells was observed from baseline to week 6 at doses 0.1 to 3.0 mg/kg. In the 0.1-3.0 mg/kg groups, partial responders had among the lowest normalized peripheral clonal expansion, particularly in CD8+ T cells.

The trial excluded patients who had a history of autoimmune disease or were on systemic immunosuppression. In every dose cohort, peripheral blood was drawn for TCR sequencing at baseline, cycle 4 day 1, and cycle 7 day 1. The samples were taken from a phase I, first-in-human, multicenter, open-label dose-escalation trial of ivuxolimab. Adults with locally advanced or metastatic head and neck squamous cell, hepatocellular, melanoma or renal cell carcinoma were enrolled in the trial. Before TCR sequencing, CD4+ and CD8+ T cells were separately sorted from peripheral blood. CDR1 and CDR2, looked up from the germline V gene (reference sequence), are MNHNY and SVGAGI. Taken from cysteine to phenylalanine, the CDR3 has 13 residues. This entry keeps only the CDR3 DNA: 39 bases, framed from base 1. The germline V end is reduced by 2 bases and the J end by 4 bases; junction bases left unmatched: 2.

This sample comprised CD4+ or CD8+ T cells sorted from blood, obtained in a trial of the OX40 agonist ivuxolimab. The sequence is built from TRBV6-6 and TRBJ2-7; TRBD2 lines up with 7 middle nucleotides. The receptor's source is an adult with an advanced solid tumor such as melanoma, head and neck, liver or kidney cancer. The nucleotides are TGTGCCAGCAGTTACGGACTAGTATACGAGCAGTACTTC. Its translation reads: CASSYGLVYEQYF.